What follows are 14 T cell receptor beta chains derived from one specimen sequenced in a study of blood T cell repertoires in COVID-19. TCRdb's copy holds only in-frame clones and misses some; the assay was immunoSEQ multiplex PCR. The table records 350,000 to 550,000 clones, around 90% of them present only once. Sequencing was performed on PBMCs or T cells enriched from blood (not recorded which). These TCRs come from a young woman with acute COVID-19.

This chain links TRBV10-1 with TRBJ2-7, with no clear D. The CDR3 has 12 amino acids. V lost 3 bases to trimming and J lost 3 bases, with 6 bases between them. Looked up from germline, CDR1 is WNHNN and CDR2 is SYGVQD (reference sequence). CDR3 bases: TGCGCCAGCAGTGATCAAAACTACGAGCAGTACTTC. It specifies CASSDQNYEQYF.

The CDR3 nucleotides are TGTGCCAGCAGTTACAGCCGAGGCGGTCTAACTGAGCAGTTCTTC. This encodes CASSYSRGGLTEQFF. The chain joins TRBV6-5 to TRBJ2-1, with D unresolved. In germline, CDR1 is MNHEY, CDR2 SVGAGI. This CDR3 is built from 15 residues. The V end was cut by 2 bases, the J end by 9 bases, with 17 bases between.

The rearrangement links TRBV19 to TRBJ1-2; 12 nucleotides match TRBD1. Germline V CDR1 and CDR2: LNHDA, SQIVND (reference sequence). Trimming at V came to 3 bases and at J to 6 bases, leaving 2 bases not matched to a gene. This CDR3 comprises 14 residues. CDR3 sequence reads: CASSMGQGANGYTF. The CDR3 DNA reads TGTGCCAGTAGTATGGGACAGGGGGCGAATGGCTACACCTTC.

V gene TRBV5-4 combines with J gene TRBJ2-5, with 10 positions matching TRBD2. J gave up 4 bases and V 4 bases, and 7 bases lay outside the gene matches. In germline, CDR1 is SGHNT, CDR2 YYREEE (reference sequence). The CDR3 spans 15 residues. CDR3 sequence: CASSRSGRIGETQYF. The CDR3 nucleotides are TGTGCCAGCAGCCGTAGCGGGAGGATTGGAGAGACCCAGTACTTC.

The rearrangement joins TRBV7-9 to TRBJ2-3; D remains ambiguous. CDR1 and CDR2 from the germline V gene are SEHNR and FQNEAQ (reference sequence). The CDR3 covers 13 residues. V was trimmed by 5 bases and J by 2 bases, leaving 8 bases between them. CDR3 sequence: CASSTKDTDTQYF. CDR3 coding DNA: TGTGCCAGCAGCACTAAAGACACAGATACGCAGTATTTT.

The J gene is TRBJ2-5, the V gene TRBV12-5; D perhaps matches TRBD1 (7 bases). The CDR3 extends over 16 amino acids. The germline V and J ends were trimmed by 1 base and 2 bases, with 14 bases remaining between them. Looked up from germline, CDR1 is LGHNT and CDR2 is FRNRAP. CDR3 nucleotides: TGTGCTAGTGGTTTGGGACAGGGAGGAGGGCAAGAGACCCAGTACTTC. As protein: CASGLGQGGGQETQYF.

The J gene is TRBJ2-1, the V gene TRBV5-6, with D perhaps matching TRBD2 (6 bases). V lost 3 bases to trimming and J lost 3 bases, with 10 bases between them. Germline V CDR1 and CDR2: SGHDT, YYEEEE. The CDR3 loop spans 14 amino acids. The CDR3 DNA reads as TGTGCCAGCAGCTCGGGACTGATCTACAATGAGCAGTTCTTC. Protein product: CASSSGLIYNEQFF.

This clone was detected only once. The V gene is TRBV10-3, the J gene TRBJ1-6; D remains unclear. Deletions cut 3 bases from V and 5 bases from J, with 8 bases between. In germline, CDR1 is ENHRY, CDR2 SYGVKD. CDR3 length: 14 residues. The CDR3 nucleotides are TGTGCCATCAGTGATCGGAGAGATAATTCACCCCTCCACTTT. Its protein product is CAISDRRDNSPLHF.

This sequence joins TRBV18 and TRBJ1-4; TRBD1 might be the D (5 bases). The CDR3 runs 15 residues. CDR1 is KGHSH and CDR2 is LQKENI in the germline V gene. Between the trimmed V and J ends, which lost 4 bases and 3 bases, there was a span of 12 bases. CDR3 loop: CASSQMQGANEKLFF. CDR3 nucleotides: TGTGCCAGCTCACAAATGCAGGGCGCTAATGAAAAACTGTTTTTT.

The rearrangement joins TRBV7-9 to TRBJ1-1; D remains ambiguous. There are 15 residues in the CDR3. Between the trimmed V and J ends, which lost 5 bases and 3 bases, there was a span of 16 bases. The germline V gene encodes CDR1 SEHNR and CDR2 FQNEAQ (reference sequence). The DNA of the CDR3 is TGTGCCAGCAGCCCGCGGGTCCCCGGGGACACTGAAGCTTTCTTT. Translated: CASSPRVPGDTEAFF.

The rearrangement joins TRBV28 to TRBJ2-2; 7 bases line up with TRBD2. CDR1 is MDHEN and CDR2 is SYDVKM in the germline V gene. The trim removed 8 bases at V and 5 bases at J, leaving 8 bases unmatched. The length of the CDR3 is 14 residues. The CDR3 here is CASLGGPGTGELFF. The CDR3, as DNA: TGTGCCAGCCTGGGAGGGCCAGGGACCGGGGAGCTGTTTTTT.

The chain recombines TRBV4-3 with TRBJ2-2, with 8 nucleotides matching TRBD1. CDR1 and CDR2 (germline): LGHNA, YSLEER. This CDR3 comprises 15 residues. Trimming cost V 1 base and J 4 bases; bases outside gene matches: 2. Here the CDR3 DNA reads TGCGCCAGCAGCCAAGGGGACAGGAGCACCGGGGAGCTGTTTTTT. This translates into CASSQGDRSTGELFF.

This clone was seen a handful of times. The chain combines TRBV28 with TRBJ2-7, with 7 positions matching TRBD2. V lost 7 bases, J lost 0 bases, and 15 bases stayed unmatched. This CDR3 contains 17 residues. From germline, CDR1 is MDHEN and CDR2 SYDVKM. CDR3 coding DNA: TGTGCCAGCACCCCGCCCCCTAGCGGAGTATCCTCCTACGAGCAGTACTTC. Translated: CASTPPPSGVSSYEQYF.

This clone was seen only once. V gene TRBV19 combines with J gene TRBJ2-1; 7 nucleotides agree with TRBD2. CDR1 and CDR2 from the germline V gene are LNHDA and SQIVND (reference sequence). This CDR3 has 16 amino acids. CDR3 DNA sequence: TGTGCTACTAAGTCCCCAGCGGGGAGGGCCTACAATGAGCAGTTCTTC. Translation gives CATKSPAGRAYNEQFF. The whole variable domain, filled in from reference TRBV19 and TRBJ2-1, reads DGGITQSPKYLFRKEGQNVTLSCEQNLNHDAMYWYRQDPGQGLRLIYYSQIVNDFQKGDIAEGYSVSREKKESFPLTVTSAQKNPTAFYLCATKSPAGRAYNEQFFGPGTRLTVL.